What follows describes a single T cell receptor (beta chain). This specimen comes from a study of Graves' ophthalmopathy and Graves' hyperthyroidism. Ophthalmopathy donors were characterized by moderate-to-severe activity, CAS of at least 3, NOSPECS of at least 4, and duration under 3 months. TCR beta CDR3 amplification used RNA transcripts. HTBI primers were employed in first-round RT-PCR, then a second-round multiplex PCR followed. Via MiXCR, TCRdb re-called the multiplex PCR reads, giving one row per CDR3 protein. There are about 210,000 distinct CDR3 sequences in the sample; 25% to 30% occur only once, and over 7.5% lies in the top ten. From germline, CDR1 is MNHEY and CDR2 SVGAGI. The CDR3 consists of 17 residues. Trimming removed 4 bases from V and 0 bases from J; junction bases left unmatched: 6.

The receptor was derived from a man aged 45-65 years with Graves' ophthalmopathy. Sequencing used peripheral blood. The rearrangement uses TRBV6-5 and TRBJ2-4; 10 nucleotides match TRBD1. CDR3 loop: CASSSDRDRGAKNIQYF. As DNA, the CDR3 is TGTGCCAGCAGTTCCGATCGGGACAGGGGAGCCAAAAACATTCAGTACTTC.